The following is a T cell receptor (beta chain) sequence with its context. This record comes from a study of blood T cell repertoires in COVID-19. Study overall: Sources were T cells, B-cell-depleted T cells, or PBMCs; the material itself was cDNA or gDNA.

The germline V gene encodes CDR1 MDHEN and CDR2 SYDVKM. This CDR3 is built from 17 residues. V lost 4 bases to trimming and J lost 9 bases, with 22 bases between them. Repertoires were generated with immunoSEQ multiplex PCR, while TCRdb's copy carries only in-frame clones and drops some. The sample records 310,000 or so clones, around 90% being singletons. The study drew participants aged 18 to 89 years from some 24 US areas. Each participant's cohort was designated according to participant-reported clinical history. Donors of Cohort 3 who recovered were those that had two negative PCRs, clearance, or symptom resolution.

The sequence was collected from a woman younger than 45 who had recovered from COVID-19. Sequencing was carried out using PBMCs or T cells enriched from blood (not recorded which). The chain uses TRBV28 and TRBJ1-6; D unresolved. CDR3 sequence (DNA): TGTGCCAGCAGTTCCCCACTCGGGCAGAGGGCAATTTCACCCCTCCACTTT. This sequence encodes CASSSPLGQRAISPLHF.